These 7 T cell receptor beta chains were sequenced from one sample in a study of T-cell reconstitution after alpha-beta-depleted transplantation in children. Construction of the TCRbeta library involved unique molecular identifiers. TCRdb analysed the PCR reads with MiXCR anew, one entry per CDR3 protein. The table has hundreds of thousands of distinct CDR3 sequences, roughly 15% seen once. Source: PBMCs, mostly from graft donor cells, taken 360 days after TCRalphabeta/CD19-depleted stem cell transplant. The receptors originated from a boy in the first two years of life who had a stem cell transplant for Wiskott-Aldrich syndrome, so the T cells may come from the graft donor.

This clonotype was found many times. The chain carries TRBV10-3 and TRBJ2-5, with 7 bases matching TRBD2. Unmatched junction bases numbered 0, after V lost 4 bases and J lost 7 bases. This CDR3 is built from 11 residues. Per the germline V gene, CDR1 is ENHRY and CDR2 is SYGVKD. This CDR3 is CAISGGGTQYF. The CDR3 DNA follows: TGTGCCATCAGTGGGGGGGGGACCCAGTACTTC.

CDR3 sequence reads: CASSNPGGVVTGELFF. In nucleotides, the CDR3 is TGCGCCAGCAGCAACCCCGGGGGAGTTGTCACCGGGGAGCTGTTTTTT. This chain joins TRBV4-3 and TRBJ2-2, with a weak D call TRBD2 (6 bases). CDR1 LGHNA and CDR2 YSLEER come from the germline V gene. The CDR3 runs to 16 residues. Trimming removed 5 bases from V and 4 bases from J, with 17 bases in between.

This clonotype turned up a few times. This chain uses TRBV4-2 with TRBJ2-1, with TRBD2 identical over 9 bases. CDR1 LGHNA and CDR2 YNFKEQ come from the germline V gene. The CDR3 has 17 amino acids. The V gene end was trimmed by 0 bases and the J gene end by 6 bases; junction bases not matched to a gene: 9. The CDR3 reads CASSQDKWTSAGNEQFF. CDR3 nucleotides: TGTGCCAGCAGCCAAGATAAATGGACTAGCGCGGGCAATGAGCAGTTCTTC.

The CDR3 DNA reads as TGTGCCAGCAGTGAGGGGCCAGGAGATTACGAGCAGTACTTC. It translates to CASSEGPGDYEQYF. The chain uses TRBV6-1 and TRBJ2-7; a possible D gene is TRBD1 (5 bases). CDR1 MNHNS and CDR2 SASEGT come from the germline V gene. Trimming shortened V by 3 bases and J by 4 bases, and 13 bases separated the two germline ends. This CDR3 is 14 amino acids long.

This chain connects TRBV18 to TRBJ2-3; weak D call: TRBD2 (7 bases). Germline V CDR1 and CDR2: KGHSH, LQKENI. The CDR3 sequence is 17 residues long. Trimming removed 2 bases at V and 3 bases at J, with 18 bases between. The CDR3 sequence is CASSPRGRAVLTDTQYF. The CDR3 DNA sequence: TGTGCCAGCTCACCAAGGGGGAGGGCCGTCTTGACAGATACGCAGTATTTT.

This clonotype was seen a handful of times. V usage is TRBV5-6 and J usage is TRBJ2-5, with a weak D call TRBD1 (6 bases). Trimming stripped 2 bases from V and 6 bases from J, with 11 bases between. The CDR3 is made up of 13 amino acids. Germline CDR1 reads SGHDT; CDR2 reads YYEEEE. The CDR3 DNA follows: TGTGCCAGCAGCTTTGGGACATGGAAGACCCAGTACTTC. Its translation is CASSFGTWKTQYF.

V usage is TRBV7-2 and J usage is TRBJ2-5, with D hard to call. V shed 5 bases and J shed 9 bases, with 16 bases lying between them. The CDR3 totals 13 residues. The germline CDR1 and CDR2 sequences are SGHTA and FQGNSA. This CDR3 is CASSPPVGWAQYF. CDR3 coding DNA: TGTGCCAGCAGCCCCCCCGTAGGATGGGCCCAGTACTTC.